This T cell receptor beta chain comes out of a study of blood T cell repertoires in COVID-19. About the study: COVID-19 samples, acute and convalescent, were from the United States, Italy and Spain. In each case, the material was cDNA or gDNA derived from T cells, B-cell-depleted T cells, or PBMCs.

In the source study's methods: Counts of nucleated cells, estimated from reference gene primer amplification, were obtained. This table comes from immunoSEQ multiplex PCR, and its TCRdb copy is limited to in-frame clones, with some not included. V, J and clone size derive from that table, while D and trimming were established from the DNA sequence. This sample has roughly 390,000 clones, with 85% found just once. There are 12 residues in the CDR3. V was shortened by 10 bases and J by 0 bases, with 10 bases between the two germline ends. Germline V gene data show CDR1 as SGHTA and CDR2 as FQGNSA. The count of this clone is one.

The specimen was peripheral blood. The TCR comes from a woman aged 18-29 years with acute or convalescent COVID-19. The chain links TRBV7-2 to TRBJ2-7; the D is unclear. DNA for the CDR3: TGTGCCATCCCGAGAAGCTCCTACGAGCAGTACTTC. This gives the protein CAIPRSSYEQYF.